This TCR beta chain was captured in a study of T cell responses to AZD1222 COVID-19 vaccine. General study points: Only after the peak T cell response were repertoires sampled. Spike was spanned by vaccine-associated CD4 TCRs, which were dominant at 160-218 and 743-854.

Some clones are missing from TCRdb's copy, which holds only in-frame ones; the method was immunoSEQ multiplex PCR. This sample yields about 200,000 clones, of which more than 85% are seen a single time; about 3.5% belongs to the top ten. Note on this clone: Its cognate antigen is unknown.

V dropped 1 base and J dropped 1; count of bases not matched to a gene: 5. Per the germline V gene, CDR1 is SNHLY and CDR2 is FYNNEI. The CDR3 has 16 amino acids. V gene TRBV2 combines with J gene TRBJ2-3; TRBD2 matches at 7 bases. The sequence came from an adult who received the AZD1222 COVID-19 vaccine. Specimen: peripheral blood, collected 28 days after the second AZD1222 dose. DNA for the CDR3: TGTGCCAGCAGTGAAGAGGGCGGGAGCGGCACAGATACGCAGTATTTT. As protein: CASSEEGGSGTDTQYF. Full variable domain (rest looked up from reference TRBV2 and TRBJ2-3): EPEVTQTPSHQVTQMGQEVILRCVPISNHLYFYWYRQILGQKVEFLVSFYNNEISEKSEIFDDQFSVERPDGSNFTLKIRSTKLEDSAMYFCASSEEGGSGTDTQYFGPGTRLTVL.